This T cell receptor beta chain came from a study of blood T cells in healthy people across ages. Study-level points and caveats: Because sorting was not performed, PBMCs prevented conclusive naive versus antigen-experienced comparison.

With regard to this clonotype: Its antigen remains unidentified.

Then a second PCR, running roughly 6 to 11 cycles, was carried out with a sample-barcoded 5' primer and a J-beta primer mix. Each CDR3 protein gets one entry after TCRdb re-called the 5' RACE reads with MiXCR. The data show 1.5 million to 2 million distinct CDR3 sequences, with approximately 30% seen just once and about 8% held by the top ten. Input material: blood. This receptor was identified in a woman in her twenties or thirties in good health.

CDR3 in amino acids: CASSTSYSWEFNQPQHF. DNA for the CDR3: TGTGCCAGCAGTACATCATACAGTTGGGAATTCAATCAGCCCCAGCATTTT. This chain connects TRBV28 to TRBJ1-5; D uncertain. Trimming took 5 bases from V and 3 from J, leaving 20 bases between them. Germline V CDR1 and CDR2: MDHEN, SYDVKM. There are 17 residues in the CDR3.